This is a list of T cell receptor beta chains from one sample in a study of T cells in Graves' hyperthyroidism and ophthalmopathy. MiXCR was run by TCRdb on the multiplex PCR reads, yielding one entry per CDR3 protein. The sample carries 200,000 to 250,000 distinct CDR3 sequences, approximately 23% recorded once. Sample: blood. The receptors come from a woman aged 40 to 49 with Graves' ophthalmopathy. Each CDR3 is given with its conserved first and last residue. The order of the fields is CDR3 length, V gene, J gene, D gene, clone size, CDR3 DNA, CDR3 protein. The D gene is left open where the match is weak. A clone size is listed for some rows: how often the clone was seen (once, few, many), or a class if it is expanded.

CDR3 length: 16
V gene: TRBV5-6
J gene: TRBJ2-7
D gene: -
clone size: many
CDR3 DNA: TGTGCCAGCAGCCCAATCGGCCAGGGGGGAGAATCCGAGCAGTACTTC
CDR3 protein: CASSPIGQGGESEQYF

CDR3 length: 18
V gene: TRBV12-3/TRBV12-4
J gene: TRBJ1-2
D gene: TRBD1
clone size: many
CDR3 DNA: TGTGCCAGCAGTGAGGGGTGGGACAGGGGCGATCTTAACTATGGCTACACCTTC
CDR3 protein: CASSEGWDRGDLNYGYTF

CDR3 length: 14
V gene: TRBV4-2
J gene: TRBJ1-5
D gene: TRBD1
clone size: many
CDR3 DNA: TGTGCCAGCAGCCAGACAGGGGTGGATCAGCCCCAGCATTTT
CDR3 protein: CASSQTGVDQPQHF

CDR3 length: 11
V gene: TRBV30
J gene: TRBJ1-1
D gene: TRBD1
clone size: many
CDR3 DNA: TGTGCCTGGAAGACAGGGCCTGAAGCTTTCTTT
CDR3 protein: CAWKTGPEAFF

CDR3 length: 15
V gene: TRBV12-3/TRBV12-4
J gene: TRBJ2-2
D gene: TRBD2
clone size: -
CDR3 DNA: TGTGCCAGCAGGCCTGGGACTAGCGGGCCTAGGGAGCTGTTTTTT
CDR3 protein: CASRPGTSGPRELFF

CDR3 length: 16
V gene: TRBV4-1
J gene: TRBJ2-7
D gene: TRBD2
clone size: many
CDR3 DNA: TGCGCCAGCAGCCCTGGAGGGAGCGGGGCCCTCTACGAGCAGTACTTC
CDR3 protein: CASSPGGSGALYEQYF

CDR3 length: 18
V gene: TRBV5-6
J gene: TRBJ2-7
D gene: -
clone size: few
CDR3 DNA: TGTGCCAGCAGCTTGAGAACAGGGCCCATGGTGGGTTCCTACGAGCAGTACTTC
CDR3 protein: CASSLRTGPMVGSYEQYF

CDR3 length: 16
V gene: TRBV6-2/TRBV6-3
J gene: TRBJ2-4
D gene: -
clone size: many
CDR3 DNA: TGTGCCAGCCGACCTATCGGAGGGAGTGCCAAAAACATTCAGTACTTC
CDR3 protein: CASRPIGGSAKNIQYF

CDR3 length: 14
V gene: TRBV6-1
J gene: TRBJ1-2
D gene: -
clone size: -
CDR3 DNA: TGTGCCAGCAGTGAAGCGCTTGCGGTAGATGGCTACACCTTC
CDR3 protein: CASSEALAVDGYTF

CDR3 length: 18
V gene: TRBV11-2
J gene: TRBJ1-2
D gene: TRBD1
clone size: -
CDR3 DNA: TGTGCCAGCAGCTTCCGCAAGAGACAGGGGAGGCGTTACTACGGCTACACCTTC
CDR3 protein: CASSFRKRQGRRYYGYTF

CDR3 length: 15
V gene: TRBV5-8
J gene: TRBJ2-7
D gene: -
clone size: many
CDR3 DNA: TGTGCCAGCAGCTTCAACTCCAACCGCCCCTACGAGCAGTACTTC
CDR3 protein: CASSFNSNRPYEQYF

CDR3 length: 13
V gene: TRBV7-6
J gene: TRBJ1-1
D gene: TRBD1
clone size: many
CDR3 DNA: TGTGCCAGCCGGACTTGGGACAGCACTGAAGCTTTCTTT
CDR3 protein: CASRTWDSTEAFF

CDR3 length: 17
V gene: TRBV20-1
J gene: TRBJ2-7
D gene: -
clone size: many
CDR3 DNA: TGCAGTGCTAGAGTCGGTTACTTCGACCACCGCTCCTACGAGCAGTACTTC
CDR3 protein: CSARVGYFDHRSYEQYF

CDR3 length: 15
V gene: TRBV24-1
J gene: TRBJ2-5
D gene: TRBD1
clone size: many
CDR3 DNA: TGTGCCACCAGTGCCGGCGACAGGGGGCGAGAGACCCAGTACTTC
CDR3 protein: CATSAGDRGRETQYF